What follows is one T cell receptor beta chain and its context. What it binds is not known. Other DNA sequences in this sample translate to the same CDR3. Naive CD8 cells lacked CD45RO, underwent positive selection for CCR7 and left out terminally differentiated effector memory CD45RA+ cells. This CDR3 comprises 13 residues. V lost 4 bases and J lost 3; bases outside the gene matches: 3. The germline V gene has CDR1 SEHNR and CDR2 FQNEAQ (reference sequence). The source of the sample is a study of shared clonotypes between healthy human individuals. Study details: The cohort had a couple of women and three men, ages 18 to 49. The study used three CD4 naive, three CD4 memory, two CD8 naive and one CD8 memory plate per donor. Points from the study as a whole: Larger richness was generally estimated for naive than memory subsets.

For every subset, genomic DNA was evenly distributed across several immunoSEQ plates. The table came from immunoSEQ multiplex PCR; TCRdb's copy has only in-frame clones and leaves some out. The table has about 2 million clones, about 95% seen once; the top ten hold roughly 1%. Material for sequencing was naive CD8+ T cells sorted from blood. The chain recombines TRBV7-9 with TRBJ2-7; 7 bases are a match to TRBD2. The sequence was collected from a man aged 18 to 29 in good health. In nucleotides, the CDR3 is TGTGCCAGCAGCTCCGGACTAGACTACGAGCAGTACTTC. It is translated as CASSSGLDYEQYF.